The clone carrying this T cell receptor (beta chain) was picked up a small number of times. The record originates from a study of cytomegalovirus exposure and HLA in healthy donors. The study drew the donors from its approximately 110-subject validation cohort, separate from the 666-subject first cohort. Repertoires were generated with immunoSEQ multiplex PCR, while TCRdb's copy carries only in-frame clones and drops some. Among some 160,000 clones listed, 90% to 95% were seen once. The CDR3 consists of 14 residues. V lost 5 bases to trimming and J lost 8 bases; unmatched junction nucleotides: 7. Germline lookup yields CDR1 LNHDA and CDR2 SQIVND (reference sequence).

The receptor's source is a man aged 18-30 years in good health and CMV-seronegative. The sequencing sample was made of PBMCs. The chain couples TRBV19 to TRBJ2-1; 9 positions agree with TRBD2. CDR3 loop: CASSDGLARDEQFF. The CDR3, as DNA: TGTGCCAGTAGTGATGGACTAGCGAGGGATGAGCAGTTCTTC.